This T cell receptor (beta chain) derives from a study of Ad26.COV2.S vaccination and SARS-CoV-2 variants. The overall study: The COV1001 Ad26.COV2.S trial arm included the donor. By the intramuscular route, Ad26.COV2.S was given once, or twice 56 days apart.

As for treatment: around 19 received Ad26.COV2.S at low or high dose, single or two shots; 5 received placebo; per-sample allocation not given. Samples were taken on day 63 after the first vaccine or placebo injection. Adults aged 18-55 years in Boston included the donor. Germline CDR1 reads SGHRS; CDR2 reads YFSETQ. Trimming stripped 1 base from V and 2 bases from J, with 15 bases between. The CDR3 runs 17 residues. The data were produced by immunoSEQ multiplex PCR, yet TCRdb's version contains in-frame clones alone and is incomplete. The repertoire consists of 300,000 to 350,000 clones, with around 88% occurring once and the leading ten covering approximately 11%.

This sequence originates from a person between 18 and 59 years old who received the Ad26.COV2.S COVID-19 vaccine or a placebo. The source was peripheral blood, collected in a trial of Ad26.COV2.S vaccine versus placebo. The chain couples TRBV5-1 to TRBJ1-4; D perhaps matches TRBD1 (5 bases). The CDR3 sequence: CASSLSHGGATNEKLFF. DNA for the CDR3: TGCGCCAGCAGCTTGTCCCACGGCGGGGCGACTAATGAAAAACTGTTTTTT.